A selection of T cell receptor beta chains follows, all from one sample in a study of blood T cell repertoires in COVID-19. Generated by immunoSEQ multiplex PCR, the TCRdb table keeps only in-frame clones and is missing some. The repertoire holds about 72,000 clones, around nine tenths seen once, with roughly 14% in the top ten. The sequencing sample was made of peripheral blood. The receptor source for this set is an older woman with acute or convalescent COVID-19. The CDR3 runs from the conserved cysteine through the conserved F or W. Each record gives: CDR3 protein, CDR3 DNA, V gene, J gene, D gene, clone size. The D gene is left open where the match is weak. Size values are once, few and many counts, or a class for expanded clones, and some rows have none.

CDR3 protein: CASSLFGDSREQYF
CDR3 DNA: TGTGCCAGCAGCTTATTCGGGGATTCCAGGGAGCAGTACTTC
V gene: TRBV5-4
J gene: TRBJ2-7
D gene: .
clone size: .

CDR3 protein: CASSYRGEPNEQFF
CDR3 DNA: TGTGCCAGTAGTTACAGGGGGGAACCTAATGAGCAGTTCTTC
V gene: TRBV19
J gene: TRBJ2-1
D gene: TRBD1
clone size: .

CDR3 protein: CASGTGLDNEQFF
CDR3 DNA: TGTGCCTCCGGGACAGGGTTAGACAATGAGCAGTTCTTC
V gene: TRBV10-3
J gene: TRBJ2-1
D gene: TRBD1
clone size: .

CDR3 protein: CASSRLTPSETQYF
CDR3 DNA: TGTGCCAGCAGTCGACTAACCCCCTCAGAGACCCAGTACTTC
V gene: TRBV2
J gene: TRBJ2-5
D gene: .
clone size: .

CDR3 protein: CASSQNSGNTIYF
CDR3 DNA: TGTGCCAGCAGTCAGAACTCTGGAAACACCATATATTTT
V gene: TRBV5-6
J gene: TRBJ1-3
D gene: .
clone size: .

CDR3 protein: CASSVGTSGVQNTQYF
CDR3 DNA: TGTGCCAGCAGCGTAGGAACTAGCGGGGTACAGAATACGCAGTATTTT
V gene: TRBV9
J gene: TRBJ2-3
D gene: TRBD2
clone size: .

CDR3 protein: CASSMGTGANPEQYF
CDR3 DNA: TGTGCCAGTAGTATGGGGACAGGGGCTAACCCCGAGCAGTACTTC
V gene: TRBV19
J gene: TRBJ2-7
D gene: TRBD1
clone size: .

CDR3 protein: CATSRDNSDTQYF
CDR3 DNA: TGTGCCACCAGCAGAGATAATTCAGATACGCAGTATTTT
V gene: TRBV15
J gene: TRBJ2-3
D gene: .
clone size: .

CDR3 protein: CASRRGTGAGNTIYF
CDR3 DNA: TGTGCCAGCAGGCGGGGGACAGGGGCCGGAAACACCATATATTTT
V gene: TRBV6-5
J gene: TRBJ1-3
D gene: TRBD1
clone size: .

CDR3 protein: CASTPLSQPGSLQFF
CDR3 DNA: TGCGCCAGCACCCCACTCTCTCAGCCGGGGAGCTTGCAGTTCTTC
V gene: TRBV5-1
J gene: TRBJ2-1
D gene: .
clone size: .

CDR3 protein: CASSRDRAYEQYF
CDR3 DNA: TGTGCCAGTAGTAGGGACAGGGCCTACGAGCAGTACTTC
V gene: TRBV19
J gene: TRBJ2-7
D gene: TRBD1
clone size: .

CDR3 protein: CASIQDRGTDTQYF
CDR3 DNA: TGTGCCAGCATTCAAGACAGAGGCACAGATACGCAGTATTTT
V gene: TRBV2
J gene: TRBJ2-3
D gene: .
clone size: .

CDR3 protein: CASSIGRGQDEQYF
CDR3 DNA: TGTGCCAGTAGTATCGGCAGGGGGCAGGACGAGCAGTACTTC
V gene: TRBV19
J gene: TRBJ2-7
D gene: TRBD1
clone size: .

CDR3 protein: CASSVRGIHGYTF
CDR3 DNA: TGTGCCAGCAGTGTCAGGGGGATACATGGCTACACCTTC
V gene: TRBV27
J gene: TRBJ1-2
D gene: TRBD1
clone size: .

CDR3 protein: CASSTSSRVSYNEQFF
CDR3 DNA: TGTGCCAGCAGCACGTCGTCGAGGGTCTCCTACAATGAGCAGTTCTTC
V gene: TRBV5-6
J gene: TRBJ2-1
D gene: .
clone size: .

CDR3 protein: CASSGRLAGDTDTQYF
CDR3 DNA: TGTGCCAGTAGTGGGCGACTAGCGGGGGACACAGATACGCAGTATTTT
V gene: TRBV19
J gene: TRBJ2-3
D gene: TRBD2
clone size: once

CDR3 protein: CAISEVGRGAYGYTF
CDR3 DNA: TGTGCCATCAGTGAAGTAGGCAGGGGAGCCTATGGCTACACCTTC
V gene: TRBV10-3
J gene: TRBJ1-2
D gene: .
clone size: .

CDR3 protein: CASKLGHGSDRSNQPQHF
CDR3 DNA: TGTGCCAGCAAACTGGGCCATGGTTCTGACCGTAGCAATCAGCCCCAGCATTTT
V gene: TRBV6-4
J gene: TRBJ1-5
D gene: .
clone size: .

CDR3 protein: CASSLGVLATNEQFF
CDR3 DNA: TGTGCCAGCAGCTTAGGGGTTCTAGCGACCAATGAGCAGTTCTTC
V gene: TRBV7-6
J gene: TRBJ2-1
D gene: .
clone size: .

CDR3 protein: CASSHMVGSYGYTF
CDR3 DNA: TGTGCCAGTAGCCACATGGTGGGCAGCTATGGCTACACCTTC
V gene: TRBV19
J gene: TRBJ1-2
D gene: .
clone size: .

CDR3 protein: CASSLWRRDANTGELFF
CDR3 DNA: TGTGCCAGCAGTTTATGGAGGAGGGACGCGAACACCGGGGAGCTGTTTTTT
V gene: TRBV28
J gene: TRBJ2-2
D gene: .
clone size: .

CDR3 protein: CASSVPYRVHGSPLHF
CDR3 DNA: TGTGCCAGCAGTGTACCGTACAGGGTTCATGGTTCACCCCTCCACTTT
V gene: TRBV6-1
J gene: TRBJ1-6
D gene: .
clone size: .

CDR3 protein: CASSINRENTEAFF
CDR3 DNA: TGTGCCAGCAGCATAAACAGGGAAAACACTGAAGCTTTCTTT
V gene: TRBV6-5
J gene: TRBJ1-1
D gene: .
clone size: .

CDR3 protein: CASSIGLAGGSDTQYF
CDR3 DNA: TGTGCCAGCAGCATTGGACTAGCGGGGGGGTCCGATACGCAGTATTTT
V gene: TRBV5-6
J gene: TRBJ2-3
D gene: TRBD2
clone size: once

CDR3 protein: CASSQVHGLKGNIQYF
CDR3 DNA: TGTGCCAGCAGCCAAGTACACGGGTTAAAGGGGAACATTCAGTACTTC
V gene: TRBV3-1/TRBV3-2
J gene: TRBJ2-4
D gene: .
clone size: .

CDR3 protein: CASRGEVGGEYF
CDR3 DNA: TGTGCCAGCAGGGGCGAGGTTGGGGGGGAGTACTTC
V gene: TRBV2
J gene: TRBJ2-5
D gene: TRBD2
clone size: .

CDR3 protein: CASTLHPDSQAFF
CDR3 DNA: TGTGCCAGCACCTTACATCCGGACAGTCAAGCTTTCTTT
V gene: TRBV12-3/TRBV12-4
J gene: TRBJ1-1
D gene: .
clone size: .

CDR3 protein: CASPSPLGGTGGESNYGYTF
CDR3 DNA: TGTGCCAGCCCTTCCCCTCTAGGTGGGACAGGGGGTGAATCTAACTATGGCTACACCTTC
V gene: TRBV2
J gene: TRBJ1-2
D gene: TRBD1
clone size: .

CDR3 protein: CASSLLQGNTIYF
CDR3 DNA: TGTGCCAGCAGTTTATTACAGGGAAACACCATATATTTT
V gene: TRBV27
J gene: TRBJ1-3
D gene: .
clone size: .

CDR3 protein: CASSPLQNQPQHF
CDR3 DNA: TGTGCCAGCTCACCATTACAGAATCAGCCCCAGCATTTT
V gene: TRBV18
J gene: TRBJ1-5
D gene: .
clone size: .

CDR3 protein: CASSQGQHSPLHF
CDR3 DNA: TGTGCCAGTTCTCAGGGCCAACACTCACCCCTCCACTTT
V gene: TRBV19
J gene: TRBJ1-6
D gene: .
clone size: .

CDR3 protein: CASSINRGYEQYF
CDR3 DNA: TGTGCCAGCAGCATCAACAGGGGCTACGAGCAGTACTTC
V gene: TRBV6-5
J gene: TRBJ2-7
D gene: TRBD1
clone size: .

CDR3 protein: CASSLRASGTEAFF
CDR3 DNA: TGTGCCAGCAGTTTACGAGCCTCGGGCACTGAAGCTTTCTTT
V gene: TRBV27
J gene: TRBJ1-1
D gene: .
clone size: once

CDR3 protein: CASSLEWGEDTQYF
CDR3 DNA: TGCGCCAGCAGCTTGGAGTGGGGCGAAGATACGCAGTATTTT
V gene: TRBV5-1
J gene: TRBJ2-3
D gene: .
clone size: .

CDR3 protein: CASSLSDDGYTF
CDR3 DNA: TGTGCCAGCAGCTTGAGCGACGATGGCTACACCTTC
V gene: TRBV5-6
J gene: TRBJ1-2
D gene: .
clone size: few

CDR3 protein: CSVDGETQYF
CDR3 DNA: TGCAGCGTTGACGGGGAGACCCAGTACTTC
V gene: TRBV29-1
J gene: TRBJ2-5
D gene: .
clone size: .

CDR3 protein: CASSPSPLSSSRYTF
CDR3 DNA: TGTGCCAGCAGCCCTAGTCCCCTTTCAAGCTCGCGCTACACCTTC
V gene: TRBV9
J gene: TRBJ1-2
D gene: .
clone size: .

CDR3 protein: CASSRRSQNVGTEAFF
CDR3 DNA: TGCGCCAGCAGCCGGAGGTCCCAGAACGTTGGCACTGAAGCTTTCTTT
V gene: TRBV5-1
J gene: TRBJ1-1
D gene: .
clone size: few

CDR3 protein: CASSLEAGETQYF
CDR3 DNA: TGTGCCAGCAGCTTAGAGGCAGGAGAGACCCAGTACTTC
V gene: TRBV11-2
J gene: TRBJ2-5
D gene: .
clone size: .

CDR3 protein: CASSLVSSYNEQFF
CDR3 DNA: TGTGCCAGCAGCTTGGTCAGCTCCTACAATGAGCAGTTCTTC
V gene: TRBV11-2
J gene: TRBJ2-1
D gene: .
clone size: .

CDR3 protein: CASSQAPGSTYEQYF
CDR3 DNA: TGTGCCAGCAGCCAAGCCCCAGGGTCGACCTACGAGCAGTACTTC
V gene: TRBV3-1/TRBV3-2
J gene: TRBJ2-7
D gene: .
clone size: .

CDR3 protein: CASSTGLAGNTGELFF
CDR3 DNA: TGTGCCAGCAGCACGGGACTAGCGGGGAACACCGGGGAGCTGTTTTTT
V gene: TRBV5-4
J gene: TRBJ2-2
D gene: TRBD2
clone size: .

CDR3 protein: CASSYEDEQYF
CDR3 DNA: TGTGCCAGCAGTTATGAGGACGAGCAGTACTTC
V gene: TRBV6-5
J gene: TRBJ2-7
D gene: .
clone size: .

CDR3 protein: CASSTARGAFTDTQYF
CDR3 DNA: TGTGCCAGCAGCACCGCGCGGGGGGCTTTCACAGATACGCAGTATTTT
V gene: TRBV7-2
J gene: TRBJ2-3
D gene: TRBD2
clone size: .

CDR3 protein: CAISESRTDYNEQFF
CDR3 DNA: TGTGCCATCAGTGAGTCACGGACAGATTACAATGAGCAGTTCTTC
V gene: TRBV10-3
J gene: TRBJ2-1
D gene: .
clone size: once